A single sample gave rise to the 9 T cell receptor beta chains below, sequenced in a study of T cell repertoires in cytomegalovirus infection. Their antigens are not known. TCRdb independently ran MiXCR on the reads; one entry per CDR3 protein. Among hundreds of thousands of distinct CDR3 sequences listed, around a third were seen once. This sample comprised cultured PBMCs, obtained from culture after CMV antigen stimulation. These receptors were taken from a human donor in good health (CMV status not recorded). Some clones in this sample may be carry-over from other donors' samples.

Here the CDR3 reads CASSLEIRQVRSYGYTF. CDR3 bases: TGTGCCAGCAGCTTAGAGATAAGACAAGTTCGAAGCTATGGCTACACCTTC. The V and J genes are TRBV7-9 and TRBJ1-2, with D uncertain. V lost 1 base, J lost 4 bases, and 19 bases lay in between. CDR3 length: 17 amino acids. The germline CDR1 and CDR2 sequences are SEHNR and FQNEAQ (reference sequence).

The table lists this clonotype with a few counts. The rearrangement links TRBV6-2 or TRBV6-3 to TRBJ2-1; D is unresolved. Trimming removed 2 bases from V and 11 bases from J, with 10 bases in between. This CDR3 has 12 residues. CDR1 and CDR2 (germline): MNHEY, SVGEGT. CDR3 sequence reads: CASSYVAAQQFF. CDR3 coding DNA: TGTGCCAGCAGTTACGTCGCAGCCCAGCAGTTCTTC.

The rearrangement links TRBV7-6 to TRBJ2-1, with 7 bases identical to TRBD2. Germline V gene lookup returns CDR1 SGHVS and CDR2 FNYEAQ. V dropped 2 bases and J dropped 4; count of bases not matched to a gene: 14. The CDR3 covers 18 residues. Here the CDR3 reads CASSLPGLGIFKYNEQFF. CDR3 sequence (DNA): TGTGCCAGCAGCTTACCAGGACTAGGAATTTTTAAATACAATGAGCAGTTCTTC.

J is TRBJ2-7 and V is TRBV11-2, with 8 positions matching TRBD2. Trimming cost V 4 bases and J 6 bases; bases outside gene matches: 5. Germline V gene lookup returns CDR1 SGHAT and CDR2 FQNNGV. The CDR3 is 13 residues long. The CDR3 sequence: CASSSGLGVEQYV. The DNA of the CDR3 is TGTGCCAGCAGCTCGGGACTAGGGGTCGAGCAGTACGTC.

The chain recombines TRBV7-2 with TRBJ1-1, with 7 nucleotides matching TRBD1. CDR3 length: 15 amino acids. The V gene end was trimmed by 5 bases and the J gene end by 4 bases; junction bases not matched to a gene: 10. Germline V gene sequence: CDR1 SGHTA, CDR2 FQGNSA. In DNA, the CDR3 is TGTGCCAGCAGCCGAGACAGGGTCAGCGGCACTGAAGCTTTCTTT. This gives the protein CASSRDRVSGTEAFF.

The chain links TRBV6-2 or TRBV6-3 to TRBJ2-7; 7 bases are a match to TRBD2. CDR1 and CDR2 from the germline V gene are MNHEY and SVGEGT. The CDR3 spans 12 residues. CDR3 in DNA: TGTGCCAGCAGCAGAGCTAGCGGCGAGCTGTACGTC. This codes for CASSRASGELYV.

The sample holds a few counts of this clonotype. The chain links TRBV6-2 or TRBV6-3 to TRBJ1-2; D remains ambiguous. Germline V gene data show CDR1 as MNHEY and CDR2 as SVGEGT. The V end lost 3 bases, the J end lost 2 bases, and 13 bases lay between the germline ends. There are 15 residues in the CDR3. CDR3 sequence reads: CASSYQGRHNYGYTF. The CDR3 region has the DNA TGTGCCAGCAGTTATCAAGGGAGACACAACTATGGCTACACCTTC.

V and J are TRBV6-5 and TRBJ2-3; 10 bases align to TRBD1. Germline trimming cut 2 bases from V and 3 bases from J; bases unmatched to any gene: 2. This CDR3 has 15 amino acids. Germline assignment: CDR1 MNHEY and CDR2 SVGAGI. This CDR3 is CASSYPGQGTDTQYF. As DNA, the CDR3 is TGTGCCAGCAGTTACCCGGGACAGGGGACAGATACGCAGTATTTT.

The chain combines TRBV27 with TRBJ2-2; TRBD2 might be the D (5 bases). There are 15 residues in the CDR3. The germline CDR1 and CDR2 sequences are MNHEY and SMNVEV (reference sequence). V was cut by 2 bases and J by 3 bases, with 10 bases left in between. CDR3 bases: TGTGCCAGCAGTTTAGAGGGTTGGGACACCGGGGAGCTGTTTTTT. Amino acids: CASSLEGWDTGELFF.